The 10 T cell receptor beta chains given below trace back to one sample, sequenced in a study of cytomegalovirus exposure and HLA in healthy donors. Primers: 60 Vbeta forward and 13 Jbeta reverse. TCRdb's copy holds only in-frame clones and misses some; the assay was immunoSEQ multiplex PCR. The sample table sets out roughly 75,000 clones. The sequencing sample was made of PBMCs. The receptors were gathered from a boy aged 5-17 years in good health and CMV-seronegative.

The V gene is TRBV28, the J gene TRBJ1-1; D unresolved. Germline lookup yields CDR1 MDHEN and CDR2 SYDVKM. There are 13 residues in the CDR3. The V gene lost 3 bases and the J gene lost 8 bases, with 13 bases spanning the gap. The CDR3 reads CASSFIGLPEAFF. The CDR3 bases are TGTGCCAGCAGTTTTATCGGACTACCCGAAGCTTTCTTT.

Turning to this clone: An end of the junction does not agree with germline; a read error may underlie this. The CDR3 DNA reads TGCGCCAGCAGCCAAGATCGGGTTGGAGAGGAGAACCAGTACTTC. It codes for CASSQDRVGEENQYF. The chain is built from TRBV4-1 and TRBJ2-5, with D hard to call. Germline V gives CDR1 MGHRA, CDR2 YSYEKL. The CDR3 length is 15 residues.

The chain employs TRBV5-6 and TRBJ2-7; maybe TRBD2 (5 bases). The CDR3 length is 13 residues. With 2 bases removed from V and 3 bases from J, the gap between germline ends came to 9 bases. The germline gives CDR1 SGHDT, CDR2 YYEEEE. Written as DNA, the CDR3 is TGTGCCAGCAGCTTCCTAGCCCACTACGAGCAGTACTTC. Its protein product is CASSFLAHYEQYF.

The chain is built from TRBV2 and TRBJ1-1; the D gene is possibly TRBD1 (6 bases). Germline CDR1 and CDR2: SNHLY and FYNNEI. Deletions cut 3 bases from V and 2 bases from J, with 16 bases between. The CDR3 length is 16 residues. CDR3 amino acids: CASSENREGYNTEAFF. As DNA, the CDR3 is TGTGCCAGCAGTGAGAACAGGGAAGGGTACAACACTGAAGCTTTCTTT.

This chain uses TRBV5-1 with TRBJ1-6, with no clear D. Trimming shortened V by 4 bases and J by 0 bases, and 11 bases separated the two germline ends. This CDR3 has 16 residues. CDR1 SGHRS and CDR2 YFSETQ come from the germline V gene. The CDR3 spells CASSGPRGSYNSPLHF. DNA for the CDR3: TGCGCCAGCAGCGGTCCACGGGGCTCCTATAATTCACCCCTCCACTTT.

This chain uses TRBV9 with TRBJ1-1; D uncertain. Per the germline V gene, CDR1 is SGDLS and CDR2 is YYNGEE. This CDR3 region has 14 residues. Trimming pared 4 bases from V and 4 bases from J, leaving 14 bases between. This chain's CDR3 is CASSTRRVGTEAFF. The DNA for the CDR3 is TGTGCCAGCAGCACCCGACGGGTGGGCACTGAAGCTTTCTTT.

The chain carries TRBV28 and TRBJ1-2; 9 nucleotides line up with TRBD1. J was trimmed by 7 bases and V by 7 bases; bases with no gene match: 13. The CDR3 sequence is 15 residues long. Germline V lookup: CDR1 MDHEN, CDR2 SYDVKM. The CDR3 DNA reads as TGTGCCAGCACCAACCCGGACAGGGGCGCGGCTGGCTACACCTTC. Amino acid sequence: CASTNPDRGAAGYTF.

The V call is TRBV5-8, the J call TRBJ1-5; no clear D. Germline V CDR1 and CDR2: SGHTS, YDEGEE. The CDR3 loop spans 14 amino acids. V was pared by 3 bases and J by 9 bases, with 16 bases between. The CDR3 region is CASSSRVNAGPQHF. DNA of the CDR3: TGTGCCAGCAGCTCCCGGGTCAACGCGGGGCCCCAGCATTTT.

The chain is built from TRBV9 and TRBJ2-2, with 11 bases matching TRBD2. CDR3 length: 14 residues. The germline V gene has CDR1 SGDLS and CDR2 YYNGEE. The J segment lost 8 bases and the V segment lost 2 bases, leaving 2 bases of the junction unmatched. This CDR3 reads CASSVSGGAGELFF. CDR3 DNA: TGTGCCAGCAGCGTTAGCGGGGGGGCGGGGGAGCTGTTTTTT.

About this clone: At the DNA level, this CDR3 is encoded by other sequences in the same sample as well. This sequence joins TRBV6-5 and TRBJ1-1; weak D call: TRBD1 (5 bases). CDR1 is MNHEY and CDR2 is SVGAGI in the germline V gene. This CDR3 spans 13 amino acids. V lost 5 bases and J 2 bases, leaving 9 bases between the germline ends. The CDR3 is CASSSTGNTEAFF. The CDR3 DNA is TGTGCCAGCAGTAGTACAGGAAACACTGAAGCTTTCTTT.